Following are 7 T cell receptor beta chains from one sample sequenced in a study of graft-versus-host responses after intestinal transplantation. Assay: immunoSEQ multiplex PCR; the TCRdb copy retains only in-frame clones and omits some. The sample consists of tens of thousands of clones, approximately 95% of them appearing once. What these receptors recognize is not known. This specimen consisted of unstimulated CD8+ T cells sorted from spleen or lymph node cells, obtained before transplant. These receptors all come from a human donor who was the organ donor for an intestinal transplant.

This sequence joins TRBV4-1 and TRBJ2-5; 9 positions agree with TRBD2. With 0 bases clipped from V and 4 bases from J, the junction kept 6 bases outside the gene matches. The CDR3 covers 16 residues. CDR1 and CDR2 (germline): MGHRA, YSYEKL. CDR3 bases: TGCGCCAGCAGCCAAGAACCAATAGCGGGGGCAGAGACCCAGTACTTC. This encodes CASSQEPIAGAETQYF.

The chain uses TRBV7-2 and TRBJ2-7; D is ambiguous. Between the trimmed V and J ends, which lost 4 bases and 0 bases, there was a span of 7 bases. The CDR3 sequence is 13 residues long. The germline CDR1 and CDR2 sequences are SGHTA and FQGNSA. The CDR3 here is CASSSSASYEQYF. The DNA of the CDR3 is TGTGCCAGCAGCTCCTCGGCCTCCTACGAGCAGTACTTC.

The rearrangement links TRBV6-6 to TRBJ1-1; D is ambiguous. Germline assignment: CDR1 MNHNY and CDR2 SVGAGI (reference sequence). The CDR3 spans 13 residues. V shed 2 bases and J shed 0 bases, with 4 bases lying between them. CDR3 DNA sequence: TGTGCCAGCAGTTACCCCCTGAACACTGAAGCTTTCTTT. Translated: CASSYPLNTEAFF.

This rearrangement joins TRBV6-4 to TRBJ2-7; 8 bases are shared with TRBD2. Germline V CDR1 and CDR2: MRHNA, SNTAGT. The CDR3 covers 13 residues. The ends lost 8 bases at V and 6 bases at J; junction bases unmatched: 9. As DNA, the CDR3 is TGTGCCAGCGTAGCGGGGATATATCGCGAGCAGTACTTC. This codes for CASVAGIYREQYF.

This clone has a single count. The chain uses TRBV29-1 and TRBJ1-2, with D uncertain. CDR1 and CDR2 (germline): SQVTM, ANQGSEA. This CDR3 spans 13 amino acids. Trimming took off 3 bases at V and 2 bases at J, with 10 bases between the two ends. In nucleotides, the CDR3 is TGCAGCGTTGACCTCCTCGGCAACTATGGCTACACCTTC. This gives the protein CSVDLLGNYGYTF.

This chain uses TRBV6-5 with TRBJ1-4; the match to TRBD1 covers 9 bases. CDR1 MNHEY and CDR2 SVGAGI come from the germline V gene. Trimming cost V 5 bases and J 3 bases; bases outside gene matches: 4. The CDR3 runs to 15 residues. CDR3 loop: CASSPQGASNEKLFF. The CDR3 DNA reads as TGTGCCAGCAGTCCACAGGGGGCGTCTAATGAAAAACTGTTTTTT.

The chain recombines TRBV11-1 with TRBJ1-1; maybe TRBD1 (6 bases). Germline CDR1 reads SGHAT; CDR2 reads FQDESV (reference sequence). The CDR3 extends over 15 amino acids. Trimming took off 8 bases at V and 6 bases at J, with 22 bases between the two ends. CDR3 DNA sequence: TGTGCCAGCGGAGAGACGGGGGGCCTGGGGTCTGAAGCTTTCTTT. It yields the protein CASGETGGLGSEAFF.